The next 6 T cell receptor beta chains were all read from a single sample in a study of blood T cells in healthy people across ages. A J-beta primer mix and a sample-barcoded 5' primer were used in a second PCR of about 6 to 12 cycles. TCRdb reanalysed the 5' RACE reads using MiXCR and keeps one entry per CDR3 protein. The table lists approximately 900,000 distinct CDR3 sequences, around 48% of them singletons. The sequencing input was blood. The receptors stem from a young man in good health.

This CDR3 reads CASSPGGGFVGYTF. The CDR3 DNA reads as TGTGCCAGCAGCCCAGGGGGCGGGTTCGTTGGCTACACCTTC. The rearrangement joins TRBV7-9 to TRBJ1-2, with 8 bases lining up with TRBD1. The V segment lost 5 bases and the J segment 7 bases; nucleotides outside the gene matches: 9. From germline, CDR1 is SEHNR and CDR2 FQNEAQ (reference sequence). The CDR3 totals 14 residues.

The rearrangement links TRBV7-6 to TRBJ2-2; unclear D gene. The germline CDR1 and CDR2 sequences are SGHVS and FNYEAQ. The ends were cut back, 1 base at V and 1 base at J, with 7 bases in the middle. The CDR3 runs to 15 residues. The CDR3 coding sequence is TGTGCCAGCAGCTTAGATGACGGGAACACCGGGGAGCTGTTTTTT. This encodes CASSLDDGNTGELFF. The complete variable domain, with remaining parts taken from reference TRBV7-6 and TRBJ2-2, reads GAGVSQSPRYKVTKRGQDVALRCDPISGHVSLYWYRQALGQGPEFLTYFNYEAQQDKSGLPNDRFSAERPEGSISTLTIQRTEQRDSAMYRCASSLDDGNTGELFFGEGSRLTVL.

The CDR3 spells CATRDATGNYGYTF. The DNA for the CDR3 is TGTGCCACCAGGGACGCTACAGGGAACTATGGCTACACCTTC. V gene TRBV24-1 combines with J gene TRBJ1-2, with a tentative D call TRBD1 (6 bases). CDR1 is KGHDR and CDR2 is SFDVKD in the germline V gene. The V gene lost 7 bases and the J gene lost 2 bases, with 13 bases spanning the gap. This CDR3 spans 14 amino acids.

The J gene is TRBJ2-7, the V gene TRBV5-1; D is perhaps TRBD1 (5 bases). V gave up 5 bases and J gave up 0 bases, with 15 bases separating them. The CDR3 covers 15 residues. Germline V gene lookup returns CDR1 SGHRS and CDR2 YFSETQ. The CDR3 DNA reads as TGCGCCAGCAGGGCTGACAGCTTCTCCTCCTACGAGCAGTACTTC. It translates to CASRADSFSSYEQYF.

This clonotype was recorded once. The chain employs TRBV6-6 and TRBJ2-4; 7 positions match TRBD1. Matching the DNA end better, TRBJ2-7 makes the J call doubtful. The CDR3 length is 15 residues. Germline CDR1 MNHNY, CDR2 SVGAGI (reference sequence). Written as DNA, the CDR3 is TGTGCCAGCGGGAGCCAGAGGGGGCTTTCATACGAGCAGTACTTC. Encoded protein: CASGSQRGLSYEQYF.

This clonotype was picked up one time. This may be a read error, as it is one base from a much larger clone. The V and J genes are TRBV6-2 or TRBV6-3 and TRBJ2-5, with 7 bases fitting TRBD1. The CDR3 totals 13 residues. Germline trimming cut 5 bases from V and 11 bases from J; bases unmatched to any gene: 11. From germline, CDR1 is MNHEY and CDR2 SVGEGT. The CDR3 sequence is CASSDGTVYAQYF. CDR3 DNA sequence: TGTGCCAGCAGTGACGGGACAGTCTACGCGCAGTACTTC.